The clone carrying this TCR beta chain was observed once. The antigen is not known. At one end, the junction sequence differs from germline, possibly due to a read error. The sample comes from a study of T cells in Graves' hyperthyroidism and ophthalmopathy. Criteria for exclusion of patients were uncontrolled infection, other autoimmune disease, pregnancy or lactation. In making diagnoses, clinical symptoms, serum thyroxine and TRAb, thyroid ultrasound and orbital computed tomography were all used. The investigators amplified TCR beta CDR3 regions from RNA transcripts. HTBI primers drove first-round RT-PCR of the TCR CDR3. TCRdb analysed the multiplex PCR reads with MiXCR anew, one entry per CDR3 protein. The sample lists 550,000 to 600,000 distinct CDR3 sequences; 46% were seen once. Germline assignment: CDR1 SGHDN and CDR2 FVKESK. This CDR3 contains 14 residues. Study findings and constraints: Clonotypes that were expanded in thyroid above 0.001 mostly appeared in blood too.

The clonotype originates from an adult woman with Graves' disease, either hyperthyroidism or ophthalmopathy (not recorded which). The sample consisted of peripheral blood or thyroid tissue (not recorded which). J is TRBJ1-6 and V is TRBV14, with no clear D. The chain's CDR3 is CGSSQGRYNSPLHF. In nucleotides, the CDR3 is TGTGGCAGCAGTCAAGGCCGATATAATTCACCCCTCCACTTT. The whole variable domain, remainder taken from reference TRBV14 and TRBJ1-6, is EAGVTQFPSHSVIEKGQTVTLRCDPISGHDNLYWYRRVMGKEIKFLLHFVKESKQDESGMPNNRFLAERTGGTYSTLKVQPAELEDSGVYFCGSSQGRYNSPLHFGNGTRLTVT.